Listed here are 10 T cell receptor beta chains from one sample, sequenced in a study of beta chain features in type 1 diabetes. Regarding the study as a whole: Type 1 diabetes patients had moderately but significantly shorter TCRB CDR3s in all four CD4+ subsets.

The whole isolated RNA underwent reverse transcription, so sequencing captured expressed TCRB transcripts. The data were produced by immunoSEQ multiplex PCR, yet TCRdb's version contains in-frame clones alone and is incomplete. The data contain some 700,000 clones, over 10% of them singletons. Their antigens remain unidentified. The sequenced material came from naive CD4+ T cells from blood. The receptor set was obtained from a man aged 18-30 years with type 1 diabetes.

The chain employs TRBV6-5 and TRBJ1-1, with D possibly matching TRBD1 (5 bases). Trimming removed 0 bases at V and 0 bases at J, with 8 bases between. The CDR3 loop spans 15 amino acids. CDR1 and CDR2 from the germline V gene are MNHEY and SVGAGI. The CDR3 bases are TGTGCCAGCAGTTACTCAGGGGCTGTGAACACTGAAGCTTTCTTT. Amino acids: CASSYSGAVNTEAFF.

The CDR3 nucleotides are TGTGCCAGCGGAGGGTCAGGAGGGGGCACCGGGGAGCTGTTTTTT. Its protein product is CASGGSGGGTGELFF. The J gene is TRBJ2-2, the V gene TRBV27; TRBD1 or TRBD2 may be the D gene (6 bases each). The CDR3 loop spans 15 amino acids. Germline-derived CDR1 and CDR2 are MNHEY and SMNVEV (reference sequence). Trimming left V 8 bases short and J 4 bases short, with 17 bases between.

V and J are TRBV11-3 and TRBJ1-2; 10 bases fit TRBD1. This CDR3 is 13 amino acids long. Germline loops: CDR1 SGHNT, CDR2 YENEEA. Trimming at V came to 6 bases and at J to 6 bases, leaving 4 bases not matched to a gene. The CDR3 spells CASRGQGSDGYTF. The CDR3 DNA follows: TGTGCCAGCAGGGGACAGGGGTCTGATGGCTACACCTTC.

This sequence joins TRBV2 and TRBJ2-1, with 13 bases identical to TRBD2. In germline, CDR1 is SNHLY, CDR2 FYNNEI. CDR3 length equals 16 residues. J was trimmed by 6 bases and V by 7 bases; bases with no gene match: 9. The CDR3 sequence is CASTQRTSGGPNEQFF. CDR3 DNA sequence: TGTGCCAGCACTCAAAGGACTAGCGGGGGCCCCAATGAGCAGTTCTTC.

The sample holds a few counts of this clone. V usage is TRBV7-9 and J usage is TRBJ1-6; TRBD1 matches at 7 bases. With 5 bases clipped from V and 7 bases from J, the junction kept 8 bases outside the gene matches. Germline CDR1 SEHNR, CDR2 FQNEAQ (reference sequence). The CDR3 sequence is 15 residues long. This CDR3 reads CASSIWDRSNSPLHF. The CDR3 nucleotides read TGTGCCAGCAGCATATGGGACAGATCAAATTCACCCCTCCACTTT.

This clone was found a few times. The chain carries TRBV7-9 and TRBJ2-7; TRBD1 is a possible D gene (6 bases). V was shortened by 5 bases and J by 3 bases, with 11 bases between the two germline ends. This CDR3 region has 13 residues. Looked up from germline, CDR1 is SEHNR and CDR2 is FQNEAQ (reference sequence). CDR3 sequence (DNA): TGTGCCAGCAGCCTACGGGACATCTACGAGCAGTACTTC. It specifies CASSLRDIYEQYF.

In this sample, this clone turned up a few times. The V call is TRBV29-1, the J call TRBJ1-2; 11 bases line up with TRBD1. Germline trimming cut 6 bases from V and 6 bases from J; bases unmatched to any gene: 6. CDR3 size: 13 residues. The germline gives CDR1 SQVTM, CDR2 ANQGSEA. CDR3 DNA sequence: TGCAGCGTAACGGGACAGGGGGTCCATGGCTACACCTTC. It is translated as CSVTGQGVHGYTF.

Only a few counts were recorded for this clone. The gene calls are TRBV15 and TRBJ2-1; D remains ambiguous. Trimming left V 3 bases short and J 8 bases short, with 17 bases between. The germline gives CDR1 LNHNV, CDR2 YYDKDF (reference sequence). The CDR3 runs 15 residues. CDR3 sequence (DNA): TGTGCCACCAGCAGGGCGGATTCTTTTAACTATGAGCAGTTCTTC. Protein: CATSRADSFNYEQFF.

The chain has TRBV5-4 and TRBJ2-3; no clear D gene. CDR1 is SGHNT, CDR2 YYREEE, per germline (reference sequence). There are 15 residues in the CDR3. Between the trimmed V and J ends, which lost 4 bases and 1 base, there was a span of 13 bases. The CDR3 sequence is CASSLGWAGTDTQYF. As DNA, the CDR3 is TGTGCCAGCAGCCTAGGGTGGGCTGGCACAGATACGCAGTATTTT.

This chain uses TRBV28 with TRBJ2-5; D remains ambiguous. CDR1 and CDR2 (germline): MDHEN, SYDVKM. Trimming left V 5 bases short and J 5 bases short, with 6 bases between. CDR3 length: 11 residues. The CDR3: CASSEAETQYF. The CDR3 DNA is TGTGCCAGCAGTGAAGCGGAGACCCAGTACTTC.